The T cell receptor beta chain under discussion was sequenced for a study of T cells in localized non-small cell lung cancer. Points from the study as a whole: Uninvolved adjacent lung, not tumor, had the highest T cell clonality. Sequence data derive from only one tumor region, so heterogeneity remains possible.

In regard to this clone: Antigen specificity is unknown.

V shed 6 bases and J 6 bases; nucleotides not matched to a gene: 6. CDR3 length equals 13 residues. Per germline, CDR1 LNHDA and CDR2 SQIVND (reference sequence). Generated by immunoSEQ multiplex PCR, the TCRdb table keeps only in-frame clones and is missing some. The profile shows 7,300 or so clones, approximately 40% of them singletons. This chain links TRBV19 with TRBJ1-1; 8 nucleotides match TRBD1. The sample consisted of lung tumor tissue, taken before any cancer treatment. This TCR came from a man aged 35-75 years with stage III lung adenocarcinoma. CDR3 amino acids: CASRGDRGAEAFF. CDR3 in DNA: TGTGCCAGTAGGGGCGACAGGGGCGCTGAAGCTTTCTTT.